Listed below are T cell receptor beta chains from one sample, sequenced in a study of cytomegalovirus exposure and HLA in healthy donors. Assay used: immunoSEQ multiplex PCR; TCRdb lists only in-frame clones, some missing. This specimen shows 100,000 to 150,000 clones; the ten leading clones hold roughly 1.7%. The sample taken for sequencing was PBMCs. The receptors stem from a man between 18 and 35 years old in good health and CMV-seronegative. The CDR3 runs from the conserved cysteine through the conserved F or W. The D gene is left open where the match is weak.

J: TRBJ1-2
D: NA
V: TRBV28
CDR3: CASSLFPRPHERYGYTF
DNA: TGTGCCAGCAGTCTGTTCCCGCGGCCCCATGAGAGGTATGGCTACACCTTC

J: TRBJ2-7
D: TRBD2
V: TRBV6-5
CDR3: CASSYGLAGTYEQYF
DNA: TGTGCCAGCAGTTACGGACTAGCGGGGACCTACGAGCAGTACTTC

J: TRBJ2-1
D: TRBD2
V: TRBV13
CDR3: CASSQWSPSGSVHNEQFF
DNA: TGTGCCAGCAGCCAATGGAGTCCTAGCGGGAGCGTCCACAATGAGCAGTTCTTC

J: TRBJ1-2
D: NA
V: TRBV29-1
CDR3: CSVLTGSDGYTF
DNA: TGCAGCGTGTTAACAGGGTCGGATGGCTACACCTTC

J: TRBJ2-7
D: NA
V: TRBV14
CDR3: CASSQGASRYEQYF
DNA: TGTGCCAGCAGCCAAGGGGCTAGCCGCTACGAGCAGTACTTC

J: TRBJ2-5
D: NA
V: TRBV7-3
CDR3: CASSPPNQETQYF
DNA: TGTGCCAGCAGTCCCCCCAACCAAGAGACCCAGTACTTC

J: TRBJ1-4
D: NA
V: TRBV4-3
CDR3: CASSQDPESIPKLFF
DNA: TGCGCCAGCAGCCAAGATCCGGAGTCAATACCCAAACTGTTTTTT

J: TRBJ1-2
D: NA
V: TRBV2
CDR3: CASSVYGAYGYTF
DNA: TGTGCCAGCAGTGTCTACGGAGCCTATGGCTACACCTTC

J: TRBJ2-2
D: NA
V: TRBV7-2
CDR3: CASSPAGLRNTGELFF
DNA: TGTGCCAGCAGCCCCGCGGGACTTCGGAACACCGGGGAGCTGTTTTTT

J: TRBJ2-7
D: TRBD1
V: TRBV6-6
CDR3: CASSYPTGTGTYEQYF
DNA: TGTGCCAGCAGTTACCCAACCGGGACAGGTACCTACGAGCAGTACTTC

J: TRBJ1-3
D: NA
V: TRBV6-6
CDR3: CATEGSGNTIYF
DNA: TGTGCCACCGAGGGCTCTGGAAACACCATATATTTT

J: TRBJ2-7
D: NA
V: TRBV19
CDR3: CASSMDSGSYEQYF
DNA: TGTGCCAGTAGTATGGACAGTGGGTCCTACGAGCAGTACTTC

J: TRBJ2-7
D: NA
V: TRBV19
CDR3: CASSKTGRTLYEQYF
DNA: TGTGCCAGTAGCAAAACAGGGCGGACCCTATACGAGCAGTACTTC

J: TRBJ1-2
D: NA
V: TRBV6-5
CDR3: CASSLRVNYGYTF
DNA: TGTGCCAGCAGCCTCAGGGTCAACTATGGCTACACCTTC

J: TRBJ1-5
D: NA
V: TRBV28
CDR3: CASTFQGRNQPQHF
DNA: TGTGCCAGCACCTTTCAGGGCCGCAATCAGCCCCAGCATTTT